This TCR beta chain stems from a study of T-cell reconstitution after alpha-beta-depleted transplantation in children. Findings and caveats of the study: In patients about two months after transplant, alpha-beta T cells reportedly arose from several hundred expanded graft clones. Certain patients had high TCRbeta diversity at day 60, and it came from recipient T cells and thymic progenitors that survived. From newly produced T cells came most of the T-cell counts and diversity one year after transplant.

Unmatched junction bases numbered 5, after V lost 1 base and J lost 3 bases. This CDR3 contains 16 residues. Germline CDR1 and CDR2: KGHDR and SFDVKD. Unique molecular identifiers tagged the TCRbeta library. TCRdb re-called the PCR reads through MiXCR, storing one row per CDR3 protein. The table lists hundreds of thousands of distinct CDR3 sequences, approximately 12% of them singletons. As regards this clonotype: Its cognate antigen is unknown.

V and J are TRBV24-1 and TRBJ2-3; 8 bases are a match to TRBD2. The receptor was isolated from a male patient younger than 18 who had a stem cell transplant for acute myeloid leukemia, so the T cells may come from the graft donor. The sequencing here drew on PBMCs, mostly from graft donor cells, taken 360 days after TCRalphabeta/CD19-depleted stem cell transplant. CDR3 sequence reads: CATSDFRGLATDTQYF. In DNA, the CDR3 is TGTGCCACCAGTGATTTCCGTGGACTAGCAACAGATACGCAGTATTTT.